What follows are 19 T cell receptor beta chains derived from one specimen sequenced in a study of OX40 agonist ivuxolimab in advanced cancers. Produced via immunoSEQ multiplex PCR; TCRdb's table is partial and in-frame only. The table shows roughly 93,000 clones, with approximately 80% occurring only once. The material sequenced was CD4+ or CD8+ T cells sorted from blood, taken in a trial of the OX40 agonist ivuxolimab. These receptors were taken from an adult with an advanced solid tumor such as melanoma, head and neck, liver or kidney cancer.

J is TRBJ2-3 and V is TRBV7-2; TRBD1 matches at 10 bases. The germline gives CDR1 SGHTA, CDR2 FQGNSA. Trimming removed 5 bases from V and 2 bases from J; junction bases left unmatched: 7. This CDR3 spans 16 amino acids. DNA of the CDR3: TGTGCCAGCAGCCAGACAGGGGGCCCCGTCACAGATACGCAGTATTTT. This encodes CASSQTGGPVTDTQYF. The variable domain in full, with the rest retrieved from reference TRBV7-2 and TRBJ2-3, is GAGVSQSPSNKVTEKGKDVELRCDPISGHTALYWYRQSLGQGLEFLIYFQGNSAPDKSGLPSDRFSAERTGGSVSTLTIQRTQQEDSAVYLCASSQTGGPVTDTQYFGPGTRLTVL.

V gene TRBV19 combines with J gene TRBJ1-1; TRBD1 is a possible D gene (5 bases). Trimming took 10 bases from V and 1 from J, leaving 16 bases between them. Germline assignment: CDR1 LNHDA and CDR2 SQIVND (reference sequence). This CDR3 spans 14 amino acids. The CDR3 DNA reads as TGTGCCACGCGAGCCGGGACCGAGAACACTGAAGCTTTCTTT. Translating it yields CATRAGTENTEAFF.

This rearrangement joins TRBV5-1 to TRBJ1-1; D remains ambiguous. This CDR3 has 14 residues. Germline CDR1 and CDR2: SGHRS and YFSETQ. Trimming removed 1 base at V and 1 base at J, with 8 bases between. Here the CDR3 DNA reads TGCGCCAGCAGCTTGTGGGGAGGGAACACTGAAGCTTTCTTT. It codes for CASSLWGGNTEAFF.

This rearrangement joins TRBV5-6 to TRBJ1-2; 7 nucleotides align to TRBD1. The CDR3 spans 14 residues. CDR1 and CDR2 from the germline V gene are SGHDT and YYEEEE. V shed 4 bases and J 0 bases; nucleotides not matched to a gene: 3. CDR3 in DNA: TGTGCCAGCAGCGTGGGGACAGCTAACTATGGCTACACCTTC. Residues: CASSVGTANYGYTF. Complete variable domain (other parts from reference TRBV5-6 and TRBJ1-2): DAGVTQSPTHLIKTRGQQVTLRCSPKSGHDTVSWYQQALGQGPQFIFQYYEEEERQRGNFPDRFSGHQFPNYSSELNVNALLLGDSALYLCASSVGTANYGYTFGSGTRLTVV.

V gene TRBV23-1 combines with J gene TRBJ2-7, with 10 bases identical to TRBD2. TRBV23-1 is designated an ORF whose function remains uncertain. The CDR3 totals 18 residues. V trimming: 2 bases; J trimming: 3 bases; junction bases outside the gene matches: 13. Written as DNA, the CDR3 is TGCGCCAGCAGTCAACCGGGGACCGAAGGACTAGCGGACTACGAGCAGTACTTC. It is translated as CASSQPGTEGLADYEQYF.

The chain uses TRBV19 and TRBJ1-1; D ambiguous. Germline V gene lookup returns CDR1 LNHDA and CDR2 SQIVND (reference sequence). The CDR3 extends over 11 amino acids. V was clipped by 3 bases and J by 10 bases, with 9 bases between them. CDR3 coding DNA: TGTGCCAGTAGTATCGCAGGTCGAGCTTTCTTT. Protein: CASSIAGRAFF.

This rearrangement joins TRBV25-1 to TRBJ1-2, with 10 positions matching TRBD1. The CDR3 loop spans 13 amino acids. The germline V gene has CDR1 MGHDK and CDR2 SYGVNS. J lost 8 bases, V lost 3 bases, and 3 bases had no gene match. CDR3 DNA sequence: TGTGCCAGCAGTGACGACAGGGGGCACGGCTACACCTTC. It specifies CASSDDRGHGYTF.

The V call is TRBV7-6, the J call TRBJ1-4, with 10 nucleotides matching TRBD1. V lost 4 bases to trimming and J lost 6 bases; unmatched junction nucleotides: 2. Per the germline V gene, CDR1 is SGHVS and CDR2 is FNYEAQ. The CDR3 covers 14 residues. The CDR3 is CASSSTGGYEKLFF. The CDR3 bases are TGTGCCAGCAGCTCGACAGGGGGCTATGAAAAACTGTTTTTT.

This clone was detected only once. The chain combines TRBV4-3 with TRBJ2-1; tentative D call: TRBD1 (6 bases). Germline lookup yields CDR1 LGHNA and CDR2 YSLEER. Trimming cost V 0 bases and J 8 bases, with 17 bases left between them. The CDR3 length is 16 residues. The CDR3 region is CASSQELGATIDEQFF. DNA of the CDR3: TGCGCCAGCAGCCAAGAGTTGGGGGCAACGATCGATGAGCAGTTCTTC.

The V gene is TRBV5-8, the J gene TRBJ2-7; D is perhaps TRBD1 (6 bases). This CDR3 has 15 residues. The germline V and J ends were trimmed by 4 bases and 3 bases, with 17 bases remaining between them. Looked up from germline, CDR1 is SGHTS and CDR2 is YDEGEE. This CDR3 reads CASSPPGQKVYEQYF. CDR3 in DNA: TGTGCCAGCAGCCCACCCGGACAGAAAGTCTACGAGCAGTACTTC.

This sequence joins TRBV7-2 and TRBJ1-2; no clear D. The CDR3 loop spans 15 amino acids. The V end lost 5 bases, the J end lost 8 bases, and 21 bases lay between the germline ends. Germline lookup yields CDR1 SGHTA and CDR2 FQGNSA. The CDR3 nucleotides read TGTGCCAGCAGCCCCCGCCTGGCAGATTCCCTGGGCTACACCTTC. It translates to CASSPRLADSLGYTF.

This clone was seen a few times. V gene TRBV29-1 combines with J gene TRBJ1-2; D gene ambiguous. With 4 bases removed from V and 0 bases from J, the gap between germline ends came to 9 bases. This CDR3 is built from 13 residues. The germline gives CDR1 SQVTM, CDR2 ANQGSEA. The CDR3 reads CSVGGLANYGYTF. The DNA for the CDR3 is TGCAGCGTTGGAGGCCTAGCTAACTATGGCTACACCTTC.

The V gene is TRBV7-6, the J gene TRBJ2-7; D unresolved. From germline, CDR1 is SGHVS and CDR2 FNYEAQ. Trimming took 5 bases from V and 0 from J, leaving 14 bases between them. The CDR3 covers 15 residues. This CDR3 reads CASSPTDFSSYEQYF. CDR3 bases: TGTGCCAGCAGCCCTACAGACTTTAGCTCCTACGAGCAGTACTTC. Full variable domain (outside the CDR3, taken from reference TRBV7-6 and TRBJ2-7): GAGVSQSPRYKVTKRGQDVALRCDPISGHVSLYWYRQALGQGPEFLTYFNYEAQQDKSGLPNDRFSAERPEGSISTLTIQRTEQRDSAMYRCASSPTDFSSYEQYFGPGTRLTVT.

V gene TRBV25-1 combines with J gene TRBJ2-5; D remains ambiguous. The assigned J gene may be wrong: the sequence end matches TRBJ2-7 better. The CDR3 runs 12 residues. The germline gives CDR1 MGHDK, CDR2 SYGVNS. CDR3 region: CASSEDGYEQYF. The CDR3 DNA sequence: TGTGCCAGCAGTGAAGACGGGTACGAGCAGTACTTC.

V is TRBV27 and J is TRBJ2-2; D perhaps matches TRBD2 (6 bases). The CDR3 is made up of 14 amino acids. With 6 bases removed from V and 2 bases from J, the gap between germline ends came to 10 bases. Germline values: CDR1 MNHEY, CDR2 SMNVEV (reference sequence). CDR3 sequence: CASRPGLNTGELFF. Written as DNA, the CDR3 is TGTGCCAGCAGGCCGGGACTCAACACCGGGGAGCTGTTTTTT.

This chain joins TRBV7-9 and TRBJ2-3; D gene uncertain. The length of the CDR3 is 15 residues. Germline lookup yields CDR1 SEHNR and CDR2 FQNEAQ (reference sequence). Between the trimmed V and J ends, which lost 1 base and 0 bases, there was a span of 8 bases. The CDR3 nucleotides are TGTGCCAGCAGCTTAGACAGCCCTAGCACAGATACGCAGTATTTT. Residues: CASSLDSPSTDTQYF. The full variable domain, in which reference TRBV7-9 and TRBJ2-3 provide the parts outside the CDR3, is DTGVSQNPRHKITKRGQNVTFRCDPISEHNRLYWYRQTLGQGPEFLTYFQNEAQLEKSRLLSDRFSAERPKGSFSTLEIQRTEQGDSAMYLCASSLDSPSTDTQYFGPGTRLTVL.

In nucleotides, the CDR3 is TGTGCCAGCAGCTTAGGGGACAGGAACTATGGCTACACCTTC. Residues: CASSLGDRNYGYTF. The rearrangement links TRBV5-6 to TRBJ1-2, with 8 bases lining up with TRBD1. This CDR3 has 14 residues. CDR1 SGHDT and CDR2 YYEEEE come from the germline V gene. Germline trimming cut 2 bases from V and 2 bases from J; bases unmatched to any gene: 2.

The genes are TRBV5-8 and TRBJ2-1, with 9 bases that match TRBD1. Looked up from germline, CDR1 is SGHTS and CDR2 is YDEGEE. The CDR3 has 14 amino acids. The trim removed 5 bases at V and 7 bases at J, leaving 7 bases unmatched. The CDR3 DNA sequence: TGTGCCAGCAGGTACAGGGGGCCGCTTAATGAGCAGTTCTTC. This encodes CASRYRGPLNEQFF.

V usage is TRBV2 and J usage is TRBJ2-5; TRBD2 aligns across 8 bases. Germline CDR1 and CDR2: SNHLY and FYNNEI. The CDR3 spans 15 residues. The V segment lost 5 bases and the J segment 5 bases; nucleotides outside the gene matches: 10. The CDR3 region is CASSLRGTSGETQYF. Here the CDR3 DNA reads TGTGCCAGCAGTTTGAGAGGGACTAGTGGGGAGACCCAGTACTTC. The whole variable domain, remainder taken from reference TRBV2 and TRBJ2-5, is EPEVTQTPSHQVTQMGQEVILRCVPISNHLYFYWYRQILGQKVEFLVSFYNNEISEKSEIFDDQFSVERPDGSNFTLKIRSTKLEDSAMYFCASSLRGTSGETQYFGPGTRLLVL.